This TCR beta chain emerged from a study of cytomegalovirus exposure and HLA in healthy donors. CDR3 length: 14 amino acids. V shed 3 bases and J shed 6 bases, with 15 bases lying between them. Per the germline V gene, CDR1 is MNHEY and CDR2 is SVGAGI. Study-wide findings and caveats: In a later analysis, TCR association rates varied by HLA locus: DRB1 most, HLA-C fewest. Most CMV-associated TCR beta chains were later found to appear HLA-restricted.

The study ran its PCR with 60 Vbeta and 13 Jbeta primers. Profiling relied on immunoSEQ multiplex PCR, and the TCRdb table lists in-frame clones only, not all of them. The profile covers some 130,000 clones, with 85% appearing a single time and approximately 6.7% taken by the ten largest. About this clone: Its antigen is unidentified.

The material sequenced was PBMCs. The TCR was taken from a woman between 25 and 40 years old in good health and CMV-seropositive. The chain couples TRBV6-5 to TRBJ2-7; a possible D gene is TRBD1 (6 bases). This CDR3 reads CASSYSPGQGEQYF. CDR3 sequence (DNA): TGTGCCAGCAGTTATTCACCGGGACAAGGCGAGCAGTACTTC.